The 28 T cell receptor beta chains in this list originate from one sample, sequenced in a study of T-cell reconstitution after alpha-beta-depleted transplantation in children. Construction of the TCRbeta library involved unique molecular identifiers. Using its own MiXCR run on the PCR reads, TCRdb lists one record per CDR3 protein. This table has under 400,000 distinct CDR3 sequences, roughly 21% appearing once. Sequencing was performed on PBMCs, mostly from graft donor cells, taken 180 days after TCRalphabeta/CD19-depleted stem cell transplant. Every receptor here comes from a male patient between 5 and 17 years old who had a stem cell transplant for acute lymphoblastic leukemia, so the T cells may come from the graft donor.

This clonotype has only a few counts. CDR3 residues: CASTLAQYNEQFF. Here the CDR3 DNA reads TGCGCCAGCACACTAGCGCAGTACAATGAGCAGTTCTTC. The chain has TRBV5-1 and TRBJ2-1; 7 nucleotides agree with TRBD2. This CDR3 is 13 amino acids long. J gave up 4 bases and V 6 bases, and 4 bases lay outside the gene matches. CDR1 and CDR2 from the germline V gene are SGHRS and YFSETQ.

The sample holds a few counts of this clonotype. The chain combines TRBV20-1 with TRBJ1-6; D remains unclear. V lost 3 bases, J lost 7 bases, and 13 bases lay in between. The CDR3 spans 14 residues. The germline V gene has CDR1 DFQATT and CDR2 SNEGSKA (reference sequence). CDR3 region: CSASRHIGNSPLHF. The CDR3 region has the DNA TGCAGTGCTAGTAGGCACATTGGAAATTCACCCCTCCACTTT.

A few counts support this clonotype. The V call is TRBV7-3, the J call TRBJ2-3; D possibly uses TRBD1 or TRBD2 (6 bases each). Germline values: CDR1 SGHTA, CDR2 FQGTGA. This CDR3 is 16 amino acids long. Trimming took off 5 bases at V and 2 bases at J, with 17 bases between the two ends. In DNA form, the CDR3 reads TGTGCCAGCAGCCTGGAGGGAAGGGGGGCCACAGATACGCAGTATTTT. Amino acid sequence: CASSLEGRGATDTQYF.

This CDR3 is CASSSAGASSTDTQYF. The CDR3 DNA is TGTGCCAGCAGCTCGGCAGGGGCTTCTAGCACAGATACGCAGTATTTT. V gene TRBV5-4 combines with J gene TRBJ2-3; D perhaps matches TRBD1 (6 bases). Germline V gene data show CDR1 as SGHNT and CDR2 as YYREEE (reference sequence). This CDR3 has 16 amino acids. V was shortened by 3 bases and J by 0 bases, with 14 bases between the two germline ends.

The J gene is TRBJ2-3, the V gene TRBV5-1, with 8 bases matching TRBD2. Germline V lookup: CDR1 SGHRS, CDR2 YFSETQ. The ends lost 0 bases at V and 4 bases at J; junction bases unmatched: 1. This CDR3 region has 14 residues. The CDR3 loop reads CASSLGLAPDTQYF. The CDR3 region has the DNA TGCGCCAGCAGCTTGGGACTAGCGCCAGATACGCAGTATTTT.

In this sample, this clonotype turned up a few times. This sequence joins TRBV5-1 and TRBJ2-1; 13 positions match TRBD2. The V and J ends lost 0 bases and 5 bases, in that order; junction bases with no gene match: 2. The length of the CDR3 is 16 residues. Germline CDR1 and CDR2: SGHRS and YFSETQ. CDR3 sequence: CASSLAGTSGDNEQFF. The DNA for the CDR3 is TGCGCCAGCAGCTTGGCCGGGACTAGCGGGGACAATGAGCAGTTCTTC.

There are a few counts of this clonotype. This chain connects TRBV6-7 to TRBJ2-2; a possible D gene is TRBD1 (5 bases). TRBV6-7 is marked as an open reading frame, function uncertain. The CDR3 has 16 amino acids. V lost 2 bases to trimming and J lost 10 bases, with 20 bases between them. The CDR3 reads CASSYALTGHPLELFF. CDR3 coding DNA: TGTGCCAGCAGTTACGCGCTAACAGGCCATCCTTTGGAGCTGTTTTTT.

The chain employs TRBV5-1 and TRBJ2-7, with TRBD2 matching 7 bases. Germline CDR1 SGHRS, CDR2 YFSETQ. The V segment lost 0 bases and the J segment 4 bases; nucleotides outside the gene matches: 13. This CDR3 comprises 17 residues. CDR3 amino acids: CASSLGLWGREDYEQYF. CDR3 in DNA: TGCGCCAGCAGCTTGGGTTTATGGGGTCGGGAGGATTACGAGCAGTACTTC.

This clonotype occurred a few times. In DNA, the CDR3 is TGCAGCGTTACAGGATCTTACGAGCAGTACTTC. It specifies CSVTGSYEQYF. The rearrangement joins TRBV29-1 to TRBJ2-7, with D possibly TRBD1 on 5 matching bases. Trimming removed 5 bases at V and 4 bases at J, with 9 bases between. The CDR3 is 11 amino acids. Germline CDR1 SQVTM, CDR2 ANQGSEA.

This clonotype was counted a few times. This chain joins TRBV29-1 and TRBJ2-3, with D uncertain. Germline loops: CDR1 SQVTM, CDR2 ANQGSEA. CDR3 length equals 14 residues. V was cut by 3 bases and J by 0 bases, with 10 bases left in between. CDR3 DNA sequence: TGCAGCGTTGAGTTTTTGGACAGCACAGATACGCAGTATTTT. Translation: CSVEFLDSTDTQYF.

This clonotype was found a few times. The CDR3 here is CASSQDKLAYYNEQFF. The CDR3 bases are TGCGCCAGCAGCCAAGATAAACTAGCGTACTACAATGAGCAGTTCTTC. This chain connects TRBV4-1 to TRBJ2-1; 7 bases fit TRBD2. This CDR3 contains 16 residues. Germline lookup yields CDR1 MGHRA and CDR2 YSYEKL. V shed 0 bases and J 3 bases; nucleotides not matched to a gene: 5.

The chain employs TRBV6-5 and TRBJ1-1; D is undetermined. The V and J ends lost 2 bases and 4 bases respectively, with 14 bases between them. This CDR3 spans 15 amino acids. CDR1 and CDR2 from the germline V gene are MNHEY and SVGAGI. CDR3 region: CASSYRRPVVTEAFF. CDR3 nucleotide sequence: TGTGCCAGCAGTTACAGGCGACCGGTAGTCACTGAAGCTTTCTTT.

The chain links TRBV28 to TRBJ2-3, with D perhaps matching TRBD2 (6 bases). The V end was cut by 6 bases, the J end by 1 base, with 17 bases between. This CDR3 region has 16 residues. The V gene's germline CDR1 is MDHEN and CDR2 SYDVKM. The CDR3 sequence: CASSNVGTWGTDTQYF. CDR3 bases: TGTGCCAGCAGCAATGTTGGGACTTGGGGCACAGATACGCAGTATTTT.

The chain is built from TRBV20-1 and TRBJ1-1; no definite D call. The CDR3 runs 13 residues. Germline V gives CDR1 DFQATT, CDR2 SNEGSKA (reference sequence). V was shortened by 0 bases and J by 8 bases, with 13 bases between the two germline ends. CDR3 DNA: TGCAGTGCTAGAGATAGAGCCTTTTGGGAAGCTTTCTTT. Its protein product is CSARDRAFWEAFF.

The chain links TRBV7-9 to TRBJ2-7; 10 positions agree with TRBD2. Germline CDR1 is SEHNR and CDR2 is FQNEAQ (reference sequence). CDR3 length: 17 amino acids. V gave up 4 bases and J gave up 4 bases; unmatched junction bases: 13. This chain's CDR3 is CASSSLAGAKIPYEQYF. CDR3 DNA sequence: TGTGCCAGCAGCTCCCTAGCGGGAGCGAAAATACCATACGAGCAGTACTTC.

This clonotype occurred a few times. CDR3 region: CASSLWGSGYEQYF. CDR3 coding DNA: TGTGCCAGCAGTTTATGGGGGAGCGGGTACGAGCAGTACTTC. The chain employs TRBV12-3 or TRBV12-4 and TRBJ2-7; the D gene is possibly TRBD2 (6 bases). The CDR3 is 14 amino acids. Trimming stripped 2 bases from V and 4 bases from J, with 12 bases between.

The rearrangement links TRBV20-1 to TRBJ2-1, with 7 bases that match TRBD2. Looked up from germline, CDR1 is DFQATT and CDR2 is SNEGSKA (reference sequence). The CDR3 contains 15 residues. V lost 3 bases to trimming and J lost 2 bases; unmatched junction nucleotides: 7. CDR3: CSASLSAGAYNEQFF. In DNA, the CDR3 is TGCAGTGCTAGCCTTAGCGCGGGAGCCTACAATGAGCAGTTCTTC.

This clonotype was seen a few times. CDR3: CASSRGTGDDEQYF. The DNA of the CDR3 is TGTGCCAGCAGCCGGGGGACAGGGGACGACGAGCAGTACTTC. The chain combines TRBV4-2 with TRBJ2-7; 10 bases are a match to TRBD1. There are 14 residues in the CDR3. Germline V CDR1 and CDR2: LGHNA, YNFKEQ. The J segment lost 5 bases and the V segment lost 4 bases, leaving 5 bases of the junction unmatched.

The CDR3 loop is CASSLEGWGYTF. The CDR3 DNA reads TGTGCCAGCAGCTTAGAGGGCTGGGGCTACACCTTC. The chain recombines TRBV7-9 with TRBJ1-2; D gene uncertain. The CDR3 runs 12 residues. Trimming pared 1 base from V and 8 bases from J, leaving 8 bases between. Germline CDR1 SEHNR, CDR2 FQNEAQ (reference sequence).

The rearrangement links TRBV20-1 to TRBJ1-2, with D perhaps matching TRBD1 (6 bases). The CDR3 runs 13 residues. Trimming stripped 1 base from V and 3 bases from J, with 9 bases between. Per germline, CDR1 DFQATT and CDR2 SNEGSKA (reference sequence). CDR3 protein: CSARAAGDYGYTF. For the CDR3, the DNA is TGCAGTGCTAGAGCGGCAGGGGACTATGGCTACACCTTC.

V gene TRBV7-6 combines with J gene TRBJ2-7; 8 bases align to TRBD2. The junction had 10 bases not matched to a gene; V was cut back by 6 bases and J by 3 bases. The CDR3 sequence is 15 residues long. Germline CDR1 reads SGHVS; CDR2 reads FNYEAQ. Here the CDR3 reads CASSFSPGGSYEQYF. DNA for the CDR3: TGTGCCAGCAGTTTCTCGCCGGGAGGGAGCTACGAGCAGTACTTC.

This clonotype was observed a few times. V usage is TRBV5-1 and J usage is TRBJ1-2; tentatively, D is TRBD1 (5 bases). V lost 0 bases to trimming and J lost 8 bases, with 14 bases between them. The CDR3 runs to 14 residues. CDR1 and CDR2 from the germline V gene are SGHRS and YFSETQ. Here the CDR3 DNA reads TGCGCCAGCAGCTTGGACAGGTGGTCCGGCGGCTACACCTTC. Translation gives CASSLDRWSGGYTF.

This clonotype has just a few counts. The V and J genes are TRBV20-1 and TRBJ2-2; 8 positions agree with TRBD1. Trimming at V came to 3 bases and at J to 4 bases, leaving 7 bases not matched to a gene. CDR1 is DFQATT, CDR2 SNEGSKA, per germline (reference sequence). This CDR3 spans 15 amino acids. The CDR3 reads CSASRSGGGTGELFF. CDR3 DNA: TGCAGTGCTAGTCGCTCAGGGGGCGGCACCGGGGAGCTGTTTTTT.

This chain uses TRBV2 with TRBJ1-2; 9 bases map to TRBD1. CDR3 size: 13 residues. Germline CDR1 reads SNHLY; CDR2 reads FYNNEI. Trimming removed 4 bases from V and 8 bases from J; junction bases left unmatched: 5. DNA of the CDR3: TGTGCCAGCAGTGGGCGGGACAGGGAAGGCTACACCTTC. Protein sequence: CASSGRDREGYTF.

The genes are TRBV15 and TRBJ1-4; no firm D call. V shed 5 bases and J shed 7 bases, with 14 bases lying between them. This CDR3 region has 14 residues. Germline V gene sequence: CDR1 LNHNV, CDR2 YYDKDF (reference sequence). CDR3 region: CATSRSFAGEKLFF. CDR3 bases: TGTGCCACCAGCCGCTCTTTCGCGGGTGAAAAACTGTTTTTT.

This clonotype occurred a few times. This sequence joins TRBV7-9 and TRBJ2-7, with 8 positions matching TRBD1. The germline gives CDR1 SEHNR, CDR2 FQNEAQ (reference sequence). The J segment lost 3 bases and the V segment lost 2 bases, leaving 3 bases of the junction unmatched. There are 14 residues in the CDR3. The CDR3 DNA sequence: TGTGCCAGCAGCTTAACAGGGGGAGGCTACGAGCAGTACTTC. It encodes CASSLTGGGYEQYF.

The chain employs TRBV12-5 and TRBJ2-1; TRBD2 aligns across 9 bases. The germline gives CDR1 LGHNT, CDR2 FRNRAP. Unmatched junction bases numbered 13, after V lost 7 bases and J lost 3 bases. The CDR3 covers 17 residues. The CDR3 sequence: CASDRPPGLAVYNEQFF. The DNA for the CDR3 is TGTGCTAGTGACCGTCCGCCGGGACTAGCAGTCTACAATGAGCAGTTCTTC. The full variable domain, rest sourced from reference TRBV12-5 and TRBJ2-1, is DARVTQTPRHKVTEMGQEVTMRCQPILGHNTVFWYRQTMMQGLELLAYFRNRAPLDDSGMPKDRFSAEMPDATLATLKIQPSEPRDSAVYFCASDRPPGLAVYNEQFFGPGTRLTVL.

V and J are TRBV28 and TRBJ1-6; no definite D call. This CDR3 has 16 amino acids. The V and J ends lost 2 bases and 9 bases respectively, with 17 bases between them. CDR1 is MDHEN and CDR2 is SYDVKM in the germline V gene. The CDR3 sequence: CASSLVSSTGASPLHF. The CDR3 region has the DNA TGTGCCAGCAGTTTAGTATCCTCGACGGGTGCTTCACCCCTCCACTTT.